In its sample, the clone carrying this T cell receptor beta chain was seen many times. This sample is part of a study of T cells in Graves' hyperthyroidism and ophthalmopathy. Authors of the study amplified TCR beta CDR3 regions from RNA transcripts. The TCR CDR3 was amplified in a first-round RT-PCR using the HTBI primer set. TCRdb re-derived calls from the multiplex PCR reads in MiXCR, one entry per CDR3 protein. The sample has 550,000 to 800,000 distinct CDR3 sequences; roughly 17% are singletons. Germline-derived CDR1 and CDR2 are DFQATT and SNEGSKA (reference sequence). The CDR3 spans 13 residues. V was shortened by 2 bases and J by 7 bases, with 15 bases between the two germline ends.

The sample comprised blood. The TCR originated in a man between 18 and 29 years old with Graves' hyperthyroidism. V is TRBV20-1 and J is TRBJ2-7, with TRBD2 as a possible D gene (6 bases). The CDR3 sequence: CSARNSGGGEQYF. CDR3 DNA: TGCAGTGCTAGAAACTCCGGGGGAGGTGAGCAGTACTTC.